Below, 25 T cell receptor beta chains from the same sample are listed, as sequenced in a study of blood T cells in healthy people across ages. With a J-beta primer mix and a sample-barcoded 5' primer, a second PCR ran roughly 6 to 11 cycles. TCRdb itself ran the 5' RACE reads through MiXCR, one entry per CDR3 protein. This sample has 1,300,000 or so distinct CDR3 sequences, with approximately 59% found just once. The source material was blood. The receptors come from a man between 18 and 35 years old in good health.

The rearrangement joins TRBV4-3 to TRBJ1-1, with D tentatively TRBD1 (5 bases). V was trimmed by 1 base and J by 1 base, leaving 7 bases between them. CDR3 size: 14 residues. Germline V gene sequence: CDR1 LGHNA, CDR2 YSLEER. The CDR3, as DNA: TGCGCCAGCAGCCAAGTAACAGGGAACACTGAAGCTTTCTTT. This codes for CASSQVTGNTEAFF.

V usage is TRBV12-3 or TRBV12-4 and J usage is TRBJ2-7; TRBD2 is a possible D gene (6 bases). Trimming took off 2 bases at V and 1 base at J, with 9 bases between the two ends. The CDR3 has 14 amino acids. CDR3 loop: CASSLTEGSYEQYF. Here the CDR3 DNA reads TGTGCCAGCAGTTTAACGGAGGGATCCTACGAGCAGTACTTC.

Points on this clonotype: The germline gene is not matched at one end of the junction; a read error may be the cause. This rearrangement joins TRBV10-3 to TRBJ1-2, with TRBD1 as a possible D gene (5 bases). This CDR3 is 14 amino acids long. Germline values: CDR1 ENHRY, CDR2 SYGVKD. The CDR3 DNA follows: TGTGCCATCACACCGACAGCCTCTAACTATGGCCACACCTTC. The encoded protein is CAITPTASNYGHTF.

About this clonotype itself: Sequence at one end of the junction differs from germline and may be a read error. The J gene is TRBJ2-1, the V gene TRBV7-7, with no clear D. Germline CDR1 and CDR2: SSHAT and FNYEAQ (reference sequence). This CDR3 spans 13 amino acids. The CDR3 DNA sequence: TGTGCTAGCAGCACATCCCCCAGCAACGAGCAGTTCTTC. Translated: CASSTSPSNEQFF.

This chain links TRBV7-8 with TRBJ2-1; D gene unclear. Germline V gives CDR1 SGHVS, CDR2 FQNEAQ. The CDR3 sequence is 14 residues long. V was clipped by 4 bases and J by 6 bases, with 13 bases between them. CDR3 nucleotide sequence: TGTGCCAGCAGCTCGGTAAGTTGGAGCAATGAGCAGTTCTTC. Translated, it gives CASSSVSWSNEQFF.

This chain connects TRBV11-2 to TRBJ1-6, with D maybe TRBD1 (6 bases). Germline CDR1 reads SGHAT; CDR2 reads FQNNGV. The ends were cut back, 5 bases at V and 0 bases at J, with 26 bases in the middle. The CDR3 is made up of 21 amino acids. DNA of the CDR3: TGTGCCAGCAGCCCAGGGGCGGAATTAAAACTACCTGCCTCCTATAATTCACCCCTCCACTTT. Translating gives CASSPGAELKLPASYNSPLHF.

The chain uses TRBV5-1 and TRBJ1-1; the D gene is possibly TRBD1 (5 bases). The CDR3 has 14 amino acids. CDR1 and CDR2 from the germline V gene are SGHRS and YFSETQ. Trimming took 2 bases from V and 3 from J, leaving 11 bases between them. CDR3 sequence (DNA): TGCGCCAGCAGCTTCGGGGGTACGGACACTGAAGCTTTCTTT. This sequence encodes CASSFGGTDTEAFF.

The V gene is TRBV20-1, the J gene TRBJ2-1, with TRBD2 matching 8 bases. The CDR3 has 13 amino acids. V trimming: 2 bases; J trimming: 9 bases; junction bases outside the gene matches: 6. Germline CDR1 reads DFQATT; CDR2 reads SNEGSKA (reference sequence). CDR3 region: CSARKAGVIEQFF. The CDR3 coding sequence is TGCAGTGCTAGAAAAGCGGGAGTCATTGAGCAGTTCTTC.

This chain connects TRBV7-9 to TRBJ2-1, with D hard to call. Germline values: CDR1 SEHNR, CDR2 FQNEAQ (reference sequence). V dropped 6 bases and J dropped 6 bases, with 12 bases sitting between them. The CDR3 runs to 13 residues. The CDR3 coding sequence is TGTGCCAGCAGACGTTCGATGGGCAATGAGCAGTTCTTC. This translates into CASRRSMGNEQFF.

Points on this clonotype: One end of the junction fails to match germline, which may point to a read error. The chain combines TRBV5-1 with TRBJ2-5; D could derive from TRBD1 or TRBD2 (5 bases each). Germline CDR1 is SGHRS and CDR2 is YFSETQ. The CDR3 length is 13 residues. CDR3 DNA sequence: TGCGCCGGCAGCGAGGGGCACCAAGAGACCCAGTACTTC. Translated, it gives CAGSEGHQETQYF. Filled out from reference TRBV5-1 and TRBJ2-5, the complete variable domain reads KAGVTQTPRYLIKTRGQQVTLSCSPISGHRSVSWYQQTPGQGLQFLFEYFSETQRNKGNFPGRFSGRQFSNSRSEMNVSTLELGDSALYLCAGSEGHQETQYFGPGTRLLVL.

J is TRBJ1-1 and V is TRBV6-5; D might be TRBD1 (6 bases). V gave up 4 bases and J gave up 5 bases, with 14 bases separating them. The CDR3 is 14 residues long. Germline CDR1 is MNHEY and CDR2 is SVGAGI. CDR3 protein: CASSSTGPWTEAFF. The DNA of the CDR3 is TGTGCCAGCAGTTCCACAGGGCCGTGGACTGAAGCTTTCTTT.

This clonotype occurred a few times. The chain combines TRBV20-1 with TRBJ2-5; D is possibly TRBD2 (6 bases). The CDR3 is made up of 13 amino acids. V dropped 5 bases and J dropped 3 bases, with 13 bases sitting between them. Germline V gene lookup returns CDR1 DFQATT and CDR2 SNEGSKA (reference sequence). The CDR3 reads CSADGRGEETQYF. The CDR3 coding sequence is TGCAGTGCTGATGGGCGGGGAGAAGAGACCCAGTACTTC.

V usage is TRBV4-1 and J usage is TRBJ2-7; D uncertain. Germline CDR1 MGHRA, CDR2 YSYEKL. This CDR3 comprises 16 residues. Deletions cut 0 bases from V and 5 bases from J, with 17 bases between. CDR3 nucleotides: TGCGCCAGCAGCCAAGAACGCAGGAGTGATTGGCACGAGCAGTACTTC. Translating it yields CASSQERRSDWHEQYF.

This clonotype has more than one count but fewer than ten. V usage is TRBV29-1 and J usage is TRBJ2-3; D is unresolved. In germline, CDR1 is SQVTM, CDR2 ANQGSEA. Deletions cut 3 bases from V and 2 bases from J, with 12 bases between. The CDR3 runs 14 residues. The CDR3 region has the DNA TGCAGCGTTGATACGTCAGGAGACACAGATACGCAGTATTTT. Translated: CSVDTSGDTDTQYF.

The chain carries TRBV6-5 and TRBJ2-7; 7 nucleotides align to TRBD1. Germline V gene data show CDR1 as MNHEY and CDR2 as SVGAGI. The trim removed 1 base at V and 4 bases at J, leaving 10 bases unmatched. The CDR3 length is 16 residues. The CDR3 region is CASSYLTRQGPYEQYF. CDR3 DNA: TGTGCCAGCAGTTACTTAACACGACAGGGACCGTACGAGCAGTACTTC.

In DNA, the CDR3 is TGTGCCAGCAGCACCACCTTCAGGGGTAGAGGACCCCTCCACTTT. Residues: CASSTTFRGRGPLHF. The V gene is TRBV3-1, the J gene TRBJ1-6, with D tentatively TRBD1 (6 bases). The CDR3 extends over 15 amino acids. Trimming stripped 5 bases from V and 12 bases from J, with 20 bases between. Germline CDR1 reads LGHDT; CDR2 reads YNNKEL (reference sequence).

This chain connects TRBV9 to TRBJ2-6; 7 bases match TRBD2. The J segment lost 0 bases and the V segment lost 0 bases, leaving 6 bases of the junction unmatched. The CDR3 spans 18 residues. Germline V gene sequence: CDR1 SGDLS, CDR2 YYNGEE. CDR3 nucleotide sequence: TGTGCCAGCAGCGTAGACGGGGGGAAGATCTCTGGGGCCAACGTCCTGACTTTC. Residues: CASSVDGGKISGANVLTF. The full variable domain, in which reference TRBV9 and TRBJ2-6 provide the parts outside the CDR3, is DSGVTQTPKHLITATGQRVTLRCSPRSGDLSVYWYQQSLDQGLQFLIQYYNGEERAKGNILERFSAQQFPDLHSELNLSSLELGDSALYFCASSVDGGKISGANVLTFGAGSRLTVL.

There are a few counts of this clonotype. The CDR3 DNA follows: TGTGCCAGCAGCCCCGGGGGACAGCTCACAGATACGCAGTATTTT. Protein sequence: CASSPGGQLTDTQYF. The chain has TRBV7-6 and TRBJ2-3; tentative D call: TRBD1 (7 bases). The V gene lost 5 bases and the J gene lost 2 bases, with 14 bases spanning the gap. The CDR3 runs to 15 residues. The germline V gene encodes CDR1 SGHVS and CDR2 FNYEAQ.

The genes are TRBV4-1 and TRBJ1-4, with TRBD1 as a possible D gene (6 bases). From germline, CDR1 is MGHRA and CDR2 YSYEKL. There are 15 residues in the CDR3. V lost 4 bases to trimming and J lost 2 bases, with 11 bases between them. The DNA for the CDR3 is TGCGCCAGCAGCCCGGGGGCGTTTACTAATGAAAAACTGTTTTTT. Translated, it gives CASSPGAFTNEKLFF.

This clonotype has just a few counts. The rearrangement links TRBV7-2 to TRBJ2-7; D may correspond to TRBD1 or TRBD2 (6 bases each). The J call is in doubt because the DNA end fits TRBJ2-5 better. Germline V gene data show CDR1 as SGHTA and CDR2 as FQGNSA. CDR3 length equals 14 residues. CDR3 region: CASSLTRGGETQYF. CDR3 DNA sequence: TGTGCCAGCAGCTTAACGCGAGGGGGGGAGACCCAGTACTTC.

Here the CDR3 DNA reads TGTGCCAGCAGCCCAGGGGGCGCTGGCTTGGGCGAGCAGTACTTC. It yields the protein CASSPGGAGLGEQYF. This chain links TRBV11-2 with TRBJ2-7; 8 bases are a match to TRBD1. The V segment lost 5 bases and the J segment 6 bases; nucleotides outside the gene matches: 12. Germline V gives CDR1 SGHAT, CDR2 FQNNGV. The CDR3 is 15 residues long.

This clonotype was counted only a few times. This sequence joins TRBV4-1 and TRBJ2-3; D remains unclear. The CDR3 has 15 amino acids. Trimming shortened V by 1 base and J by 4 bases, and 12 bases separated the two germline ends. From germline, CDR1 is MGHRA and CDR2 YSYEKL. The DNA for the CDR3 is TGCGCCAGCAGCCAAGTAGTTCTAGAATCAGATACGCAGTATTTT. It codes for CASSQVVLESDTQYF.

V is TRBV20-1 and J is TRBJ2-7; either TRBD1 or TRBD2 may fit D (5 bases each). The J call may be in error: the DNA end matches TRBJ2-5 better. The CDR3 contains 14 residues. Germline CDR1 DFQATT, CDR2 SNEGSKA (reference sequence). Here the CDR3 reads CSARGETGRETQYF. The DNA of the CDR3 is TGCAGTGCTAGAGGGGAGACGGGGCGGGAGACCCAGTACTTC.

This rearrangement joins TRBV28 to TRBJ1-2; TRBD1 aligns across 8 bases. V was pared by 5 bases and J by 4 bases, with 18 bases of the junction left unmatched. Germline loops: CDR1 MDHEN, CDR2 SYDVKM. The CDR3 sequence is 18 residues long. The CDR3 DNA follows: TGTGCCAGCAGTGAGACAGGGGCCCACTTTTCCATTTCCTATGGCTACACCTTC. This sequence encodes CASSETGAHFSISYGYTF.

The V gene is TRBV20-1, the J gene TRBJ2-7; D is unclear. There are 12 residues in the CDR3. The V end was cut by 5 bases, the J end by 2 bases, with 10 bases between. CDR1 DFQATT and CDR2 SNEGSKA come from the germline V gene (reference sequence). In DNA, the CDR3 is TGCAGTGCTCATCCGGACCCCTACGAGCAGTACTTC. Its translation: CSAHPDPYEQYF.